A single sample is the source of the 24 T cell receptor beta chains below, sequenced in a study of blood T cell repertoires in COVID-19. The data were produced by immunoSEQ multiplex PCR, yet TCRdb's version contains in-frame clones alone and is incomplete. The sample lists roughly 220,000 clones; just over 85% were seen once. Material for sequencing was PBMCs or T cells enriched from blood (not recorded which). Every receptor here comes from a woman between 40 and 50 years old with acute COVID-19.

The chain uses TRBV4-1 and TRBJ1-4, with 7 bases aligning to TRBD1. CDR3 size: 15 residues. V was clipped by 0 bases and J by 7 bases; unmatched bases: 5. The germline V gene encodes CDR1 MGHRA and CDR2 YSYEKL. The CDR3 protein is CASSQEGQEPEKLFF. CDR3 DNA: TGCGCCAGCAGCCAAGAAGGACAGGAACCTGAAAAACTGTTTTTT.

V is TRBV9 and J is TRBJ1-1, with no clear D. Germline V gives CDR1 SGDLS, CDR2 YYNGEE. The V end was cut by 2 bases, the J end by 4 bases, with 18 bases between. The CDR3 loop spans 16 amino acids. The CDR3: CASSVSEGFASTEAFF. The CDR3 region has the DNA TGTGCCAGCAGCGTCTCTGAGGGTTTCGCGTCCACTGAAGCTTTCTTT.

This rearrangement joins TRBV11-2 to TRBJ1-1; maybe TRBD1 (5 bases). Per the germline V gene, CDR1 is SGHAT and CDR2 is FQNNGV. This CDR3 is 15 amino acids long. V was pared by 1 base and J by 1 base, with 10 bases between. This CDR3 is CASSLGGGRNTEAFF. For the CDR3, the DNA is TGTGCCAGCAGCTTAGGGGGCGGCAGGAACACTGAAGCTTTCTTT.

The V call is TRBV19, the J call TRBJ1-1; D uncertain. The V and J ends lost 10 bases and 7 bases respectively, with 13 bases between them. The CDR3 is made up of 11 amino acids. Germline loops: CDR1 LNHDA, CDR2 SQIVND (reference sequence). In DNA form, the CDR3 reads TGTGCCACCGGGAGGACTGGTGAAGCTTTCTTT. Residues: CATGRTGEAFF.

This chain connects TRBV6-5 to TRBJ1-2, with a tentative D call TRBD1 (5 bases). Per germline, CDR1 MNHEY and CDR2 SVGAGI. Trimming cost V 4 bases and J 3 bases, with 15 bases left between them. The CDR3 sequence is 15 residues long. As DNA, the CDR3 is TGTGCCAGCAGTTTAGACGGGACTCAAGACTATGGCTACACCTTC. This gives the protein CASSLDGTQDYGYTF.

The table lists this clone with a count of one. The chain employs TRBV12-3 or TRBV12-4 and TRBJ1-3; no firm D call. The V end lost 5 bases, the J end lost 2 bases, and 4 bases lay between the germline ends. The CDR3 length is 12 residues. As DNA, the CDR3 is TGTGCCAGCAGTGGAGCTGGAAACACCATATATTTT. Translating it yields CASSGAGNTIYF.

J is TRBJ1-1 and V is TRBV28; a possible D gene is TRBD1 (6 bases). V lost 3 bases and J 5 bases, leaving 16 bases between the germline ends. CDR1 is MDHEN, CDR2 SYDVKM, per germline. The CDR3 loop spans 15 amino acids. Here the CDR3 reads CASSLGPGVFTEAFF. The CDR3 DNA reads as TGTGCCAGCAGTTTGGGTCCAGGGGTATTTACTGAAGCTTTCTTT.

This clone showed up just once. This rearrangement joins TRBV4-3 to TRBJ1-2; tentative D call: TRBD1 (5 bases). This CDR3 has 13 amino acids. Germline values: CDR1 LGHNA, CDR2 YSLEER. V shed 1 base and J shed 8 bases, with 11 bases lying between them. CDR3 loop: CASSQGQGHGYTF. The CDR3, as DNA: TGCGCCAGCAGCCAAGGGCAGGGCCACGGCTACACCTTC.

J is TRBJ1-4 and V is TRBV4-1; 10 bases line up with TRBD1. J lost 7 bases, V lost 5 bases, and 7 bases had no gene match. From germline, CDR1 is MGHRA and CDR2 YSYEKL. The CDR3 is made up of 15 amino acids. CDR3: CASSFTGTGVEKLFF. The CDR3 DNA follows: TGCGCCAGCAGCTTCACAGGGACAGGGGTTGAAAAACTGTTTTTT.

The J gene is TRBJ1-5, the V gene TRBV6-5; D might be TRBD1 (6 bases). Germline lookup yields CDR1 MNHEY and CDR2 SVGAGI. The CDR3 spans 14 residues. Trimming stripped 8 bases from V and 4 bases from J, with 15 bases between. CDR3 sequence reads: CASGKGQPNQPQHF. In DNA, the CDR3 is TGTGCCAGCGGGAAAGGACAGCCGAATCAGCCCCAGCATTTT.

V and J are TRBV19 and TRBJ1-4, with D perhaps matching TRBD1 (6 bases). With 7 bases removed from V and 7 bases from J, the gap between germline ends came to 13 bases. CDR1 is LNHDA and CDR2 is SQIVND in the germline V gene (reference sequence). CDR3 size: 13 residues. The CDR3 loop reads CASNYRESEKLFF. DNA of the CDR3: TGTGCCAGTAATTACAGGGAGAGTGAAAAACTGTTTTTT.

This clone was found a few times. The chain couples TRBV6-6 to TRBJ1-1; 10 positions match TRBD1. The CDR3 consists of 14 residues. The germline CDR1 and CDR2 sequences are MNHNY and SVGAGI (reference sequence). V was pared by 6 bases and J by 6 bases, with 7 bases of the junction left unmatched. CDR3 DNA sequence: TGTGCCAGCAGCTACGACAGGGGGCTCTCTGAAGCTTTCTTT. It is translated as CASSYDRGLSEAFF.

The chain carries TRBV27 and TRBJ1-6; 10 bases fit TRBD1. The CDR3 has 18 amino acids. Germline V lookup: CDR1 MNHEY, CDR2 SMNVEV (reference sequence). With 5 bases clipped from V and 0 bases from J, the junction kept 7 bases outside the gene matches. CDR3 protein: CASSPRTGGYSYNSPLHF. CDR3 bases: TGTGCCAGCAGTCCCCGGACAGGGGGTTACTCCTATAATTCACCCCTCCACTTT.

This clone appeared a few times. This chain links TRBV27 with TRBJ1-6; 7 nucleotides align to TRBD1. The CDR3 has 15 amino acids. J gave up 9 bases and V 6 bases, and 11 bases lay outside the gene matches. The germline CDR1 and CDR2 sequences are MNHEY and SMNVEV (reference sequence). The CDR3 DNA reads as TGTGCCAGCAGGACAGGGACCGGTTGGGGTTCACCCCTCCACTTT. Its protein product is CASRTGTGWGSPLHF.

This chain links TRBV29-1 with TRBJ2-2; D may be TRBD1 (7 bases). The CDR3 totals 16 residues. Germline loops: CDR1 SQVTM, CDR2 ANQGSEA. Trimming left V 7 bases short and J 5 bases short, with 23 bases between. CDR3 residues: CSAEGSGGQATGELFF. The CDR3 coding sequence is TGCAGCGCCGAAGGGTCAGGGGGGCAGGCGACCGGGGAGCTGTTTTTT.

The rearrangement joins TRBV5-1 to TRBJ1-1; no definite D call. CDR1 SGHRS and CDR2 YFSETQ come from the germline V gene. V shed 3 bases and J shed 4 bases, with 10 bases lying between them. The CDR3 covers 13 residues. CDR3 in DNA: TGCGCCAGCAGCTATTCGACGGGCACTGAAGCTTTCTTT. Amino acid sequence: CASSYSTGTEAFF.

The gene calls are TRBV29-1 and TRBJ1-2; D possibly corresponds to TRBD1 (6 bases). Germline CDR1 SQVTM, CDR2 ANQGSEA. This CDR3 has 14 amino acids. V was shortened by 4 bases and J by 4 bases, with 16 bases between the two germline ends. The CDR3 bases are TGCAGCGTTGGCGGGGGGGGCATCAGCTATGGCTACACCTTC. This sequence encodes CSVGGGGISYGYTF.

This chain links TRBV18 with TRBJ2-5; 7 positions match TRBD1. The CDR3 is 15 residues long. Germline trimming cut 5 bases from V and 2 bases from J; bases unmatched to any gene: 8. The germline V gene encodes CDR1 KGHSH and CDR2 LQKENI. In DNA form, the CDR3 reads TGTGCCAGCTCATATCCGGGACAGCTACAAGAGACCCAGTACTTC. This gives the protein CASSYPGQLQETQYF.

In DNA form, the CDR3 reads TGTGCCGGCCGGGACAAATTGGACGGGGAGCTGTTTTTT. Translating gives CAGRDKLDGELFF. The V gene is TRBV2, the J gene TRBJ2-2; tentative D call: TRBD1 (6 bases). This CDR3 has 13 amino acids. CDR1 is SNHLY and CDR2 is FYNNEI in the germline V gene. V was shortened by 11 bases and J by 7 bases, with 17 bases between the two germline ends.

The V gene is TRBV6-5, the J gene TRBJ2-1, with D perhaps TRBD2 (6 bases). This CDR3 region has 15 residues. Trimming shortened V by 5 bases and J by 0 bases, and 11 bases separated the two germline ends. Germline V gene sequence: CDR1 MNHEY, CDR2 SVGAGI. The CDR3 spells CASSSSAGSYNEQFF. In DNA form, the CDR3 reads TGTGCCAGCAGTAGTTCAGCGGGCTCCTACAATGAGCAGTTCTTC.

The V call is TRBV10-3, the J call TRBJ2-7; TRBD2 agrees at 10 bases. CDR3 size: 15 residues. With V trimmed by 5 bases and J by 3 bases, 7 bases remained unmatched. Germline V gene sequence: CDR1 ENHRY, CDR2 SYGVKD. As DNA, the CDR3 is TGTGCCATCAGTCCAGCTAGCGGGGGTTTCTACGAGCAGTACTTC. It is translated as CAISPASGGFYEQYF.

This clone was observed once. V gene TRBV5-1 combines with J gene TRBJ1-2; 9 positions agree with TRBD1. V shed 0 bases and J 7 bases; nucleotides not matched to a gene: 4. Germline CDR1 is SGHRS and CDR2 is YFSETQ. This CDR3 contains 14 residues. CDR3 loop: CASSLGGQGPGYTF. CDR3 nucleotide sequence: TGCGCCAGCAGCTTGGGGGGACAGGGTCCTGGCTACACCTTC.

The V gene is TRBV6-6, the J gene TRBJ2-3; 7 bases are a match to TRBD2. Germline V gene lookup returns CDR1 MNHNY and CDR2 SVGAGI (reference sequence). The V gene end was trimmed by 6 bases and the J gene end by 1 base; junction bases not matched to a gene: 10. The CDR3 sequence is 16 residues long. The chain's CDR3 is CASRGLERGRTDTQYF. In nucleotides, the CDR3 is TGTGCCAGCAGGGGGTTAGAGCGGGGCCGCACAGATACGCAGTATTTT.

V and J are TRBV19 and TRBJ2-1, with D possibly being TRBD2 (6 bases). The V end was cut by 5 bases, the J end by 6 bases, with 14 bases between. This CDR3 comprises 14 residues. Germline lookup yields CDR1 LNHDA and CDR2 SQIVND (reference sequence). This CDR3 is CASSPPGTLNEQFF. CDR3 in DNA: TGTGCCAGTAGTCCACCCGGGACTCTCAATGAGCAGTTCTTC.